The next 13 T cell receptor beta chains were all read from a single sample in a study of T cell repertoires in cytomegalovirus infection. TCRdb recomputed calls from the reads with MiXCR, one row per CDR3 protein. The sample includes approximately 730,000 distinct CDR3 sequences, about 33% of them seen just once. These TCRs' antigens remain unknown. Material: cultured PBMCs, obtained from culture after CMV antigen stimulation. These receptors were taken from a human donor in good health (CMV status not recorded). Some clones in this sample may be carry-over from other donors' samples.

This chain joins TRBV12-5 and TRBJ2-7; D is ambiguous. The V gene's germline CDR1 is LGHNT and CDR2 FRNRAP. This CDR3 spans 17 amino acids. V was pared by 3 bases and J by 0 bases, with 18 bases between. CDR3 amino acids: CASGFVLVAKDSYEQYF. The DNA for the CDR3 is TGTGCTAGTGGTTTTGTCCTTGTGGCGAAAGACTCCTACGAGCAGTACTTC.

This clonotype has more than one count but fewer than ten. The V call is TRBV7-6, the J call TRBJ2-1, with a possible D match to TRBD2 (6 bases). Germline values: CDR1 SGHVS, CDR2 FNYEAQ. There are 13 residues in the CDR3. Deletions cut 0 bases from V and 10 bases from J, with 10 bases between. This CDR3 reads CASSLAGGLEQFF. CDR3 sequence (DNA): TGTGCCAGCAGCTTAGCGGGGGGATTGGAGCAGTTCTTC.

This clonotype was counted between two and nine times. This sequence joins TRBV20-1 and TRBJ1-6; D is possibly TRBD1 (6 bases). From germline, CDR1 is DFQATT and CDR2 SNEGSKA (reference sequence). This CDR3 comprises 13 residues. V was cut by 7 bases and J by 14 bases, with 21 bases left in between. DNA for the CDR3: TGCAGTGTACAGGGCCGGACAGAGATCTCCCTCCACTTT. Amino acids: CSVQGRTEISLHF.

The chain employs TRBV6-6 and TRBJ2-7; 8 nucleotides align to TRBD1. Germline V gene lookup returns CDR1 MNHNY and CDR2 SVGAGI (reference sequence). Trimming at V came to 2 bases and at J to 7 bases, leaving 10 bases not matched to a gene. The CDR3 has 15 residues. In nucleotides, the CDR3 is TGTGCCAGCAGTTACCAATTCCAGGGGGCACGGGAGCAGTACTTC. Amino acids: CASSYQFQGAREQYF.

In its sample, this clonotype was seen a few times. V is TRBV6-6 and J is TRBJ1-1; maybe TRBD1 (6 bases). The V gene's germline CDR1 is MNHNY and CDR2 SVGAGI (reference sequence). The CDR3 spans 15 residues. Between the trimmed V and J ends, which lost 5 bases and 0 bases, there was a span of 13 bases. Here the CDR3 reads CASSIRTVMNTEAFF. CDR3 bases: TGTGCCAGCAGTATAAGGACAGTGATGAACACTGAAGCTTTCTTT.

This clonotype was seen a handful of times. The chain has TRBV7-8 and TRBJ2-7, with 9 bases matching TRBD1. With 1 base clipped from V and 6 bases from J, the junction kept 13 bases outside the gene matches. The CDR3 covers 17 residues. Germline V gene data show CDR1 as SGHVS and CDR2 as FQNEAQ. CDR3 coding DNA: TGTGCCAGCAGCTTAGGGCGTCTACAGGGGGCACGAGGCGAGCAGTACTTC. It yields the protein CASSLGRLQGARGEQYF.

This clonotype turned up a few times. The chain joins TRBV7-2 to TRBJ1-5, with D uncertain. The CDR3 has 15 residues. Trimming took off 0 bases at V and 7 bases at J, with 13 bases between the two ends. CDR1 is SGHTA, CDR2 FQGNSA, per germline. The CDR3 reads CASSLAPLFSQPQHF. CDR3 sequence (DNA): TGTGCCAGCAGCTTAGCCCCCCTATTTTCGCAGCCCCAGCATTTT.

The chain has TRBV20-1 and TRBJ2-7; 8 nucleotides match TRBD1. In germline, CDR1 is DFQATT, CDR2 SNEGSKA (reference sequence). This CDR3 contains 11 residues. The trim removed 5 bases at V and 6 bases at J, leaving 3 bases unmatched. The CDR3 DNA sequence: TGCAGTGCTTCAGGGGGCATCGAGCAGTACTTC. Translation: CSASGGIEQYF.

Only a few counts were recorded for this clonotype. The chain is built from TRBV27 and TRBJ2-3; 12 nucleotides agree with TRBD2. The germline V gene encodes CDR1 MNHEY and CDR2 SMNVEV (reference sequence). CDR3 length: 16 residues. After removal of 5 bases from V and 3 bases from J, the junction contained 6 bases not matched to a gene. This chain's CDR3 is CASSPLAGGFTDTQYF. The CDR3 nucleotides are TGTGCCAGCAGTCCACTAGCGGGGGGTTTTACAGATACGCAGTATTTT.

The chain is built from TRBV11-2 and TRBJ2-7; no clear D gene. With 1 base removed from V and 3 bases from J, the gap between germline ends came to 16 bases. The CDR3 totals 16 residues. Germline V gives CDR1 SGHAT, CDR2 FQNNGV. The DNA for the CDR3 is TGTGCCAGCAGCTTAGTTCCAGACTTTAGTCACTACGAGCAGTACTTC. Its protein product is CASSLVPDFSHYEQYF.

This clonotype turned up a few times. V and J are TRBV15 and TRBJ2-5, with 10 bases that match TRBD1. CDR3 size: 16 residues. The V segment lost 2 bases and the J segment 5 bases; nucleotides outside the gene matches: 8. Germline CDR1 and CDR2: LNHNV and YYDKDF (reference sequence). The CDR3 sequence: CATSRTIPGQGETQYF. The DNA for the CDR3 is TGTGCCACCAGCAGAACCATTCCGGGACAGGGGGAGACCCAGTACTTC.

V usage is TRBV2 and J usage is TRBJ2-2; the match to TRBD2 covers 8 bases. The CDR3 covers 14 residues. Trimming at V came to 7 bases and at J to 1 base, leaving 2 bases not matched to a gene. The germline V gene encodes CDR1 SNHLY and CDR2 FYNNEI. CDR3 DNA: TGTGCCAGCAAGCGGGAGAGGAACACCGGGGAGCTGTTTTTT. Translated: CASKRERNTGELFF.

This clonotype was detected a few times. This chain connects TRBV7-9 to TRBJ1-3, with 7 nucleotides matching TRBD1. V lost 0 bases, J lost 0 bases, and 5 bases stayed unmatched. Looked up from germline, CDR1 is SEHNR and CDR2 is FQNEAQ (reference sequence). The CDR3 spans 17 residues. The CDR3 coding sequence is TGTGCCAGCAGCTTAGCTGGGACAGACGCCTCTGGAAACACCATATATTTT. Its translation: CASSLAGTDASGNTIYF.